One and the same sample provided the 15 T cell receptor beta chains below, sequenced in a study of T cells in Graves' hyperthyroidism and ophthalmopathy. Amplified TCR beta CDR3 regions derived from RNA transcripts. HTBI primers were employed in a first-round RT-PCR of the TCR CDR3. TCRdb called the multiplex PCR reads again in MiXCR, with one record for every CDR3 protein. In the table there are fewer than 650,000 distinct CDR3 sequences, around 15% of which are singletons. Sequencing was carried out using blood. All receptors derive from a woman aged 40 to 50 with Graves' hyperthyroidism.

The chain recombines TRBV6-1 with TRBJ1-6, with 7 positions matching TRBD1. Germline CDR1 is MNHNS and CDR2 is SASEGT. This CDR3 region has 14 residues. For the CDR3, the DNA is TGTGCGGGGACAGCGAGCTCCTATAATTCACCCCTCCACTTT. Translation gives CAGTASSYNSPLHF.

The rearrangement joins TRBV7-2 to TRBJ2-3; 9 positions agree with TRBD1. The V gene end was trimmed by 0 bases and the J gene end by 7 bases; junction bases not matched to a gene: 5. Looked up from germline, CDR1 is SGHTA and CDR2 is FQGNSA. This CDR3 spans 15 amino acids. The CDR3 loop is CASSLAFGQGNTQYF. Here the CDR3 DNA reads TGTGCCAGCAGCTTAGCGTTCGGACAGGGGAATACGCAGTATTTT.

This clonotype was seen repeatedly, ten times or more. This chain connects TRBV11-3 to TRBJ2-3; D uncertain. Germline-derived CDR1 and CDR2 are SGHNT and YENEEA. CDR3 length equals 17 residues. Trimming removed 0 bases from V and 4 bases from J, with 17 bases in between. CDR3 bases: TGTGCCAGCAGCTTAGATACAATGAGCCCTGGGGCAGATACGCAGTATTTT. Protein sequence: CASSLDTMSPGADTQYF.

At least ten counts were recorded for this clonotype. The chain carries TRBV7-3 and TRBJ2-1; TRBD1 matches at 11 bases. This CDR3 contains 15 residues. CDR1 and CDR2 (germline): SGHTA, FQGTGA. V was pared by 5 bases and J by 7 bases, with 7 bases of the junction left unmatched. CDR3 sequence: CASSRAGTGGNEQFF. As DNA, the CDR3 is TGTGCCAGCAGCCGAGCCGGGACAGGGGGGAATGAGCAGTTCTTC.

The rearrangement links TRBV28 to TRBJ2-7, with TRBD1 matching over 8 bases. With V trimmed by 6 bases and J by 2 bases, 6 bases remained unmatched. Germline-derived CDR1 and CDR2 are MDHEN and SYDVKM. The CDR3 is 14 residues long. CDR3 sequence: CASSPAQGAYEQYF. CDR3 nucleotide sequence: TGTGCCAGCAGCCCGGCACAGGGGGCCTACGAGCAGTACTTC.

This clonotype has at least ten counts. CDR3 sequence (DNA): TGTGCCAGCTCAGAACGACTAGCGGGAGTTTCTGGTGAGCAGTTCTTC. It yields the protein CASSERLAGVSGEQFF. The chain has TRBV18 and TRBJ2-1, with TRBD2 identical over 12 bases. The germline V gene has CDR1 KGHSH and CDR2 LQKENI. The CDR3 spans 16 residues. After removal of 5 bases from V and 9 bases from J, the junction contained 11 bases not matched to a gene. The whole variable domain, filled in from reference TRBV18 and TRBJ2-1, reads NAGVMQNPRHLVRRRGQEARLRCSPMKGHSHVYWYRQLPEEGLKFMVYLQKENIIDESGMPKERFSAEFPKEGPSILRIQQVVRGDSAAYFCASSERLAGVSGEQFFGPGTRLTVL.

This clonotype has ten or more counts. The gene calls are TRBV27 and TRBJ2-1, with D possibly being TRBD2 (7 bases). This CDR3 has 15 residues. V lost 7 bases and J 0 bases, leaving 13 bases between the germline ends. The germline CDR1 and CDR2 sequences are MNHEY and SMNVEV (reference sequence). CDR3 sequence (DNA): TGTGCCAGCAATAGGGGGGGTAGCTCCTACAATGAGCAGTTCTTC. This encodes CASNRGGSSYNEQFF.

This clonotype was seen more than once but under ten times. The V and J genes are TRBV2 and TRBJ2-1; no clear D gene. V lost 4 bases, J lost 2 bases, and 9 bases lay in between. This CDR3 is built from 14 residues. Germline values: CDR1 SNHLY, CDR2 FYNNEI. The CDR3 loop reads CASSVGDAYNEQFF. The CDR3 DNA sequence: TGTGCCAGCAGTGTTGGGGATGCCTACAATGAGCAGTTCTTC.

In this sample, this clonotype turned up many times. J is TRBJ2-7 and V is TRBV5-1; TRBD2 matches 14 bases. Germline V gene lookup returns CDR1 SGHRS and CDR2 YFSETQ. V trimming: 4 bases; J trimming: 6 bases; junction bases outside the gene matches: 6. There are 15 residues in the CDR3. Here the CDR3 reads CASSLGLAGVGEQYF. The DNA for the CDR3 is TGCGCCAGCAGCCTGGGACTAGCGGGAGTGGGCGAGCAGTACTTC.

In this sample, this clonotype turned up many times. The chain carries TRBV7-8 and TRBJ1-2; D may be TRBD1 (5 bases). The CDR3 spans 15 residues. The ends were cut back, 4 bases at V and 0 bases at J, with 12 bases in the middle. Per the germline V gene, CDR1 is SGHVS and CDR2 is FQNEAQ. DNA of the CDR3: TGTGCCAGCAGCTCAGAGGAGGGACCTAACTATGGCTACACCTTC. It yields the protein CASSSEEGPNYGYTF.

A note on this clonotype: This may arise from a read error, as a much more abundant clone is one base away. The CDR3 reads CASKPPGVNEQFF. CDR3 bases: TGCGCCAGCAAACCCCCGGGGGTCAATGAGCAGTTCTTC. The V and J genes are TRBV5-1 and TRBJ2-1; D may be TRBD2 (6 bases). Trimming left V 6 bases short and J 6 bases short, with 13 bases between. Germline V CDR1 and CDR2: SGHRS, YFSETQ. There are 13 residues in the CDR3.

The sample holds many counts of this clonotype. The CDR3: CASSWGSTYEQYF. CDR3 sequence (DNA): TGTGCCAGCAGTTGGGGAAGTACCTACGAGCAGTACTTC. The V call is TRBV12-3 or TRBV12-4, the J call TRBJ2-7; D not resolved. Trimming removed 4 bases at V and 2 bases at J, with 9 bases between. This CDR3 spans 13 amino acids.

As to this clonotype: Its ends do not fully match the called genes, so a read error is possible. The chain has TRBV12-3 or TRBV12-4 and TRBJ1-4, with 10 bases aligning to TRBD1. The length of the CDR3 is 18 residues. CDR3 loop: CASRGGTGANSTNEELFF. The CDR3 region has the DNA TGTGCCAGCAGAGGGGGGACAGGGGCGAACTCAACTAATGAAGAACTGTTTTTT.

The V call is TRBV5-1, the J call TRBJ2-3; 11 bases align to TRBD2. With V trimmed by 4 bases and J by 6 bases, 13 bases remained unmatched. The CDR3 is 17 residues long. Germline CDR1 SGHRS, CDR2 YFSETQ. The CDR3 nucleotides are TGCGCCAGCAGCCCCAAGACTAGCGGGGCCCATTCGGATACGCAGTATTTT. Translating gives CASSPKTSGAHSDTQYF.

This clonotype was detected many times. V and J are TRBV3-1 and TRBJ2-1; D might be TRBD2 (6 bases). Trimming removed 0 bases from V and 5 bases from J, with 14 bases in between. The length of the CDR3 is 16 residues. Looked up from germline, CDR1 is LGHDT and CDR2 is YNNKEL (reference sequence). The CDR3 sequence: CASSQDRFSGHNEQFF. CDR3 bases: TGTGCCAGCAGCCAAGATCGGTTTAGCGGACACAATGAGCAGTTCTTC.